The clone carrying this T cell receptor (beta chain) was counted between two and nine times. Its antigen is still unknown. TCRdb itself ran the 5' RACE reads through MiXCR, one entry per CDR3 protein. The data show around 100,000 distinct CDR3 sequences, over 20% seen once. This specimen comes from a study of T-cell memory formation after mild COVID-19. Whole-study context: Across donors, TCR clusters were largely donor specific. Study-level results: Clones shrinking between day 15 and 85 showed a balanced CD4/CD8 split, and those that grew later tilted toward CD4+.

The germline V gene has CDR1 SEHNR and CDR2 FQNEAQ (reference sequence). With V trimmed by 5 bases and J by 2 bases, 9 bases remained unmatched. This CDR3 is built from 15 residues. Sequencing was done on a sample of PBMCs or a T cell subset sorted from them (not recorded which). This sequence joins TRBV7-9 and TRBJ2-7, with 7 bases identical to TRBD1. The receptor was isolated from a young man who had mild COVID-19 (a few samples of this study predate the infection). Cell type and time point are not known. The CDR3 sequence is CASSKPDRAAYEQYF. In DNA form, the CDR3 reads TGTGCCAGCAGCAAGCCTGACAGGGCCGCCTACGAGCAGTACTTC.